This TCR beta chain was captured by sequencing in a study of blood T cell repertoires in COVID-19. Overall study: Whether acute or convalescent, the COVID-19 samples came from the United States, Italy and Spain.

Using immunoSEQ multiplex PCR, the repertoire was profiled, and TCRdb retains in-frame clones only, with some absent. The sample yields under 85,000 clones, 80% seen once. CDR1 MNHNY and CDR2 SVGAGI come from the germline V gene (reference sequence). The length of the CDR3 is 13 residues. The ends were cut back, 8 bases at V and 0 bases at J, with 8 bases in the middle. Sequenced input: peripheral blood. The chain recombines TRBV6-6 with TRBJ1-3; maybe TRBD1 (5 bases). This TCR derives from a man between 60 and 75 years old with active or convalescent COVID-19. The CDR3 bases are TGTGCCAGCTATCAGGGCTCTGGAAACACCATATATTTT. This translates into CASYQGSGNTIYF.